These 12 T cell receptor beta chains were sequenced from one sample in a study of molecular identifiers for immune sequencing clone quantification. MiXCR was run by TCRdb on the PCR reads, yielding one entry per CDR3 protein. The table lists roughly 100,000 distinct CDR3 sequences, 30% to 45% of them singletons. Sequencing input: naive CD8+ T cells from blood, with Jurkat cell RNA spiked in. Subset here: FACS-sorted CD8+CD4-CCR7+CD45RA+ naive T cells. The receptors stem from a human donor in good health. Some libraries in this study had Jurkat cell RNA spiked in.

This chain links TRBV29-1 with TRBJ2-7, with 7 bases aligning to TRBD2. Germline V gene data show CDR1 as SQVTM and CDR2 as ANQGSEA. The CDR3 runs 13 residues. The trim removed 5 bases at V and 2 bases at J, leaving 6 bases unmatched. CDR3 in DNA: TGCAGCGTTCAGAGCGGGACCACCTACGAGCAGTACTTC. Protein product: CSVQSGTTYEQYF.

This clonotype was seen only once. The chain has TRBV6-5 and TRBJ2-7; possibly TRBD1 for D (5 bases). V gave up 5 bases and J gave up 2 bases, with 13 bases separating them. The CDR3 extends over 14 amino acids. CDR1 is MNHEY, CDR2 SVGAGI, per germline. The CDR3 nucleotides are TGTGCCAGCAGTACACAGGAAGGTGCCTACGAGCAGTACTTC. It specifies CASSTQEGAYEQYF.

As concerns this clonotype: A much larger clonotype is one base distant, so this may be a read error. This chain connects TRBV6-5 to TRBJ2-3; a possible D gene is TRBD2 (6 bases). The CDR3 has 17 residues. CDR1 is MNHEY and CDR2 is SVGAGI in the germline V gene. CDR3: CASSDSIFRGFTDTQYF. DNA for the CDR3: TGTGCCAGCAGTGACTCGATTTTTCGGGGGTTCACAGATACGCAGTATTTT.

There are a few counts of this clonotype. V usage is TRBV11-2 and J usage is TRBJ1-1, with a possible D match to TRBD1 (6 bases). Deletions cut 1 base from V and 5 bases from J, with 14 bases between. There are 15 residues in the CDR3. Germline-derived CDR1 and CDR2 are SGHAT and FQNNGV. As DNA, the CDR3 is TGTGCCAGCAGCTTAGCGGGCGGGGGGCAAACTGAAGCTTTCTTT. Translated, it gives CASSLAGGGQTEAFF.

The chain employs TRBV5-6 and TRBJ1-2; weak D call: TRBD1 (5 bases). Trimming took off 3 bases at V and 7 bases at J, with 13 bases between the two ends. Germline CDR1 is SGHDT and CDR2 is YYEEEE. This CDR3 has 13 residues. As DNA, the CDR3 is TGTGCCAGCAGCTCCCGGGACGGGGGTGGCTACACCTTC. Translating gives CASSSRDGGGYTF.

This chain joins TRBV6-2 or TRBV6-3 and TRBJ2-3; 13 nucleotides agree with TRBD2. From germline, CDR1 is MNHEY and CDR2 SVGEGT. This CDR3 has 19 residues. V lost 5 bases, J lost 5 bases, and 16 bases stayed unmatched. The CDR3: CASSKPAGRTSGRVDTQYF. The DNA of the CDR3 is TGTGCCAGCAGTAAGCCGGCGGGAAGAACTAGCGGGAGGGTAGATACGCAGTATTTT.

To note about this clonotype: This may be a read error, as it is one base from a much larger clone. The CDR3 here is CASSLTGSHNEQFF. DNA for the CDR3: TGTGCCAGCAGTCTTACCGGGTCCCACAATGAGCAGTTCTTC. The chain recombines TRBV12-3 or TRBV12-4 with TRBJ2-1, with D unclear. V was cut by 5 bases and J by 5 bases, with 13 bases left in between. The length of the CDR3 is 14 residues.

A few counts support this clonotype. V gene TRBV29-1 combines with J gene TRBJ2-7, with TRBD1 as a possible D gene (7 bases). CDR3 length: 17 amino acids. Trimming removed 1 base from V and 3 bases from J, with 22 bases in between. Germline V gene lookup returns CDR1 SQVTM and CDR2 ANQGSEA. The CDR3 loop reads CSVEAGASRGANYEQYF. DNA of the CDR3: TGCAGCGTTGAAGCTGGGGCCTCCAGGGGGGCTAACTACGAGCAGTACTTC.

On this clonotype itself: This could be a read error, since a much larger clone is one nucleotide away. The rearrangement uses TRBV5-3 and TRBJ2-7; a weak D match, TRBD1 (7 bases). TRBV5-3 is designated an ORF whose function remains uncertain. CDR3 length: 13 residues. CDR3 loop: CDSSAGQSYEQYF. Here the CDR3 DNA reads TGTGACAGCAGCGCGGGACAGTCCTACGAGCAGTACTTC.

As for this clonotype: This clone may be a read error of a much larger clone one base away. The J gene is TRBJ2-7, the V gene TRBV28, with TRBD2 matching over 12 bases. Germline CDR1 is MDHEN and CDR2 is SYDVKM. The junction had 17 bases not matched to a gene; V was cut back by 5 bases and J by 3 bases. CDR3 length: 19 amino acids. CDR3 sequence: CASSLSLAGGIQNRYEQYF. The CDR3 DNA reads TGTGCCAGCAGTCTCTCACTAGCGGGAGGAATACAAAACCGCTACGAGCAGTACTTC.

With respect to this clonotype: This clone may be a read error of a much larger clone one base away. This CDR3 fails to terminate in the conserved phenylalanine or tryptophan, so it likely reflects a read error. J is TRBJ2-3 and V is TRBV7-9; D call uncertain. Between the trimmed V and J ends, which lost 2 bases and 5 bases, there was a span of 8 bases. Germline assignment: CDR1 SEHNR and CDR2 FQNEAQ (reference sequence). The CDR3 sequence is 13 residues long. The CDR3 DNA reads TGTGCCAGCAGCTTACTCCTAGGAGATACGCAGTATCTT. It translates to CASSLLLGDTQYL.

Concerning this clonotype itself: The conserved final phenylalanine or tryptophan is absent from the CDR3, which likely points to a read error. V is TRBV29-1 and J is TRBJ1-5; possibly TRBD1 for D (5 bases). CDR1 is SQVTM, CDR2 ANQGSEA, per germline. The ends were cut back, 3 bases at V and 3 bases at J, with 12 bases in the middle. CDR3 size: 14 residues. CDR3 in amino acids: CSVDDQGNNQPQHS. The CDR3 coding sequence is TGCAGCGTTGACGACCAGGGAAACAATCAGCCCCAGCATTCT.